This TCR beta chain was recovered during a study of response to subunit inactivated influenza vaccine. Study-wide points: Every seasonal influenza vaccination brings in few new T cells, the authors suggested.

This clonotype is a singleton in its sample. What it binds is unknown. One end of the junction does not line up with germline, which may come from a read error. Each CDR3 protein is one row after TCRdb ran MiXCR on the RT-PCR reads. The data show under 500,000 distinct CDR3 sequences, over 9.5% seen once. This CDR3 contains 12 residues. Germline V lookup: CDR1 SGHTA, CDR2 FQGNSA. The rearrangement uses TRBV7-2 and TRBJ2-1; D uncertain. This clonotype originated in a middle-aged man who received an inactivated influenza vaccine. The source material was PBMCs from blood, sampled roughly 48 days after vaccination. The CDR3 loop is CASSPAYNEQLF. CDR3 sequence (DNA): TGTGCCAGCAGCCCGGCCTACAATGAGCAGCTCTTC.